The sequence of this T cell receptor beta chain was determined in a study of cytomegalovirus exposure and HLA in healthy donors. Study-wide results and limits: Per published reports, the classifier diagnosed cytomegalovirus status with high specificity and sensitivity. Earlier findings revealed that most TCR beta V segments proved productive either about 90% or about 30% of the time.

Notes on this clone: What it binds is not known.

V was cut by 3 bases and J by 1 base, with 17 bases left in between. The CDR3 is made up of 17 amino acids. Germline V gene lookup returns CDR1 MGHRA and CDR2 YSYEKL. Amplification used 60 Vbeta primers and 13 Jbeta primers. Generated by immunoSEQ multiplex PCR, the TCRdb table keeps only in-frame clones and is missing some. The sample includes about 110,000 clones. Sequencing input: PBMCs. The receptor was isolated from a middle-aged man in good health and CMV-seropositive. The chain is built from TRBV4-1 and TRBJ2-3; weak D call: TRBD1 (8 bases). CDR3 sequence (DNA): TGCGCCAGCAGCCAGACCTCACAGGGGGGGGGCACAGATACGCAGTATTTT. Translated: CASSQTSQGGGTDTQYF.